This TCR beta chain was observed in a study of T-cell reconstitution after alpha-beta-depleted transplantation in children listed by TCRdb under 2016. Study-level background: Using TCR repertoire profiling, the study followed T-cell immune reconstitution in a quantitative way in children after TCRalphabeta/CD19-depleted allogeneic hematopoietic cell transplantation.

Receptor amplification or capture employed PCR. The instrument given in TCRdb is Illumina HiSeq 2500. Molecular barcoding was employed in the preparation of TCR libraries, with unique molecular identifiers being used to normalize TCRbeta repertoire quantification. TCRdb applied fastp at Q25 and MiXCR to the public reads, then kept only in-frame beta chains. Every entry covers one CDR3 protein and lists the most common genes and DNA from its rows. A total of tens of thousands of distinct CDR3 sequences appear in this sample, around 6.3% of them only once. The top ten clonotypes cover 5.5% to 8% of the sample. The treatment or condition label on this specimen signifies: allogeneic hematopoietic cell transplantation with graft depleted of TCRalphabeta T cells and CD19 B cells. The transplant recipients were children given TCRalphabeta/CD19-depleted allogeneic hematopoietic cell grafts. This clonotype was seen many times. Its binding antigen is unknown. The input lacks base qualities; no much larger clone sits a single base away.

The study at large found these results: In some patients, the high TCRbeta diversity seen at day 60 was put down to recipient T cells and intrathymic progenitors that had survived conditioning. Over subsequent months, a decline in hyperexpanded clone frequencies was noted, and after one year, T-cell counts and TCRbeta diversity were mostly ascribed to newly produced T cells. About two months after transplant, the apparently early recovery of alphabetaT-cell counts reportedly depended on just several hundred clones that had expanded rapidly and came from non-depleted graft cells.

The source was PBMCs, mostly from graft donor cells, collected 180 days after TCRalphabeta/CD19-depleted stem cell transplant. This receptor was identified in a male patient younger than 18 who had a stem cell transplant for acute myeloid leukemia, so the T cells may come from the graft donor.

The DNA sequence is given as TGTGCCAGCATATACGAGCTATCTGGGGCCAACGTCCTGACTTTC. This sequence encodes CASIYELSGANVLTF. The V gene is TRBV6-5 and the J gene is TRBJ2-6, with the D gene call left open. The trim is 7 bases for V and 1 base for J, with a gap of 11 bases between the germline ends. CDR1 and CDR2 are read off the germline V gene as MNHEY and SVGAGI. The CDR3 has 15 amino acids, counting the end cysteine and phenylalanine. CDR3 DNA is the only sequence kept; it has 45 bases, read in frame from the first base.